One and the same sample provided the 25 T cell receptor beta chains below, sequenced in a study of regulatory T cells in long-lasting Graves disease. As to time point: persistent/refractory GD, antithyroid drugs over 5 years with positive TRAb. RNA extracted from PBMCs served as the sequencing template. Arm-PCR of CDR3 regions and iRepertoire HTBI primers were used to build TCR beta libraries. TCRdb ran MiXCR on the multiplex PCR reads and lists one entry per CDR3 protein. Seen here are around 460,000 distinct CDR3 sequences, around a fifth observed once, and the top ten hold over 6%. The material sequenced was peripheral blood mononuclear cells (PBMCs), taken when the disease was refractory, from a patient treated with antithyroid drugs. The receptors here all came from a female donor with Graves disease.

This clonotype was detected a few times. V is TRBV28 and J is TRBJ1-3; the D gene is possibly TRBD1 (5 bases). Trimming shortened V by 6 bases and J by 3 bases, and 12 bases separated the two germline ends. This CDR3 is built from 14 residues. Germline V gives CDR1 MDHEN, CDR2 SYDVKM. CDR3: CASSPWDLGNTIYF. The CDR3 region has the DNA TGTGCCAGCAGCCCGTGGGACCTTGGAAACACCATATATTTT.

This clonotype showed up many times. This chain joins TRBV5-1 and TRBJ2-5; the D gene is possibly TRBD1 (6 bases). CDR1 is SGHRS, CDR2 YFSETQ, per germline. V shed 2 bases and J shed 5 bases, with 13 bases lying between them. The CDR3 spans 14 residues. CDR3 sequence (DNA): TGCGCCAGCAGCTTTACAGGGTTCGCGGAGACCCAGTACTTC. It encodes CASSFTGFAETQYF.

Many counts were recorded for this clonotype. The chain employs TRBV28 and TRBJ2-7, with 8 nucleotides matching TRBD1. From germline, CDR1 is MDHEN and CDR2 SYDVKM. The length of the CDR3 is 14 residues. J lost 5 bases, V lost 3 bases, and 6 bases had no gene match. CDR3 protein: CASSFTGGSNEQYF. Here the CDR3 DNA reads TGTGCCAGCAGTTTTACAGGGGGAAGCAACGAGCAGTACTTC.

The chain carries TRBV7-6 and TRBJ2-5; 7 nucleotides match TRBD1. The CDR3 has 16 residues. Germline CDR1 SGHVS, CDR2 FNYEAQ. Trimming took 5 bases from V and 5 from J; bases not matched to a gene: 14. The CDR3 DNA follows: TGTGCCAGCAGCAGTCAACCAGGGGGTCTAGGGGAGACCCAGTACTTC. Its protein product is CASSSQPGGLGETQYF.

The chain employs TRBV30 and TRBJ2-7; 10 nucleotides agree with TRBD1. Germline trimming cut 4 bases from V and 4 bases from J; bases unmatched to any gene: 7. This CDR3 contains 14 residues. Germline V gene lookup returns CDR1 GTSNPN and CDR2 SVGIG (reference sequence). DNA for the CDR3: TGTGCCTGGATACCCGGACAGGGGGTTTACGAGCAGTACTTC. Translating gives CAWIPGQGVYEQYF.

This clonotype was detected ten times or more. This chain joins TRBV11-2 and TRBJ2-2; D remains ambiguous. Trimming took 8 bases from V and 1 from J, leaving 8 bases between them. The V gene's germline CDR1 is SGHAT and CDR2 FQNNGV. This CDR3 spans 13 amino acids. The CDR3 here is CASYRMNTGELFF. CDR3 DNA: TGTGCCAGCTACAGAATGAACACCGGGGAGCTGTTTTTT.

This clonotype was seen repeatedly, ten times or more. This chain connects TRBV6-1 to TRBJ2-5, with 7 bases aligning to TRBD1. Germline assignment: CDR1 MNHNS and CDR2 SASEGT. The CDR3 extends over 16 amino acids. V shed 6 bases and J 1 base; nucleotides not matched to a gene: 11. In nucleotides, the CDR3 is TGTGCCAGCAGGTCCCACCTGACAGGGCCCCAAGAGACCCAGTACTTC. It codes for CASRSHLTGPQETQYF.

This clonotype was counted only a few times. The V call is TRBV9, the J call TRBJ2-2, with 11 bases lining up with TRBD2. V trimming: 3 bases; J trimming: 4 bases; junction bases outside the gene matches: 5. The CDR3 covers 16 residues. Germline V gene sequence: CDR1 SGDLS, CDR2 YYNGEE. The CDR3 region has the DNA TGTGCCAGCAGCGCCCTTAGCGGGAGGGGCACCGGGGAGCTGTTTTTT. Its protein product is CASSALSGRGTGELFF.

This chain joins TRBV7-8 and TRBJ1-6, with 7 bases that match TRBD1. V shed 5 bases and J 0 bases; nucleotides not matched to a gene: 4. This CDR3 comprises 16 residues. Germline CDR1 reads SGHVS; CDR2 reads FQNEAQ. CDR3 bases: TGTGCCAGCAGCCAACAGGGGAGCTCCTATAATTCACCCCTCCACTTT. Its protein product is CASSQQGSSYNSPLHF.

This clonotype came up many times. This chain links TRBV12-3 or TRBV12-4 with TRBJ2-7; the D is unclear. V lost 2 bases, J lost 6 bases, and 8 bases lay in between. The CDR3 totals 12 residues. CDR3 amino acids: CASSLLGVEQYF. Here the CDR3 DNA reads TGTGCCAGCAGTTTACTGGGCGTCGAGCAGTACTTC.

This clonotype was counted at least ten times. The chain combines TRBV28 with TRBJ1-6; D gene unclear. V lost 4 bases to trimming and J lost 4 bases, with 14 bases between them. CDR1 is MDHEN and CDR2 is SYDVKM in the germline V gene. The CDR3 runs to 16 residues. This CDR3 reads CASSWTLTYYNSPLHF. The CDR3 bases are TGTGCCAGCAGTTGGACCCTCACTTATTATAATTCACCCCTCCACTTT. Complete variable domain (other parts from reference TRBV28 and TRBJ1-6): DVKVTQSSRYLVKRTGEKVFLECVQDMDHENMFWYRQDPGLGLRLIYFSYDVKMKEKGDIPEGYSVSREKKERFSLILESASTNQTSMYLCASSWTLTYYNSPLHFGNGTRLTVT.

This clonotype appeared a single time. The chain has TRBV28 and TRBJ2-5; a possible D gene is TRBD2 (5 bases). V was shortened by 7 bases and J by 4 bases, with 19 bases between the two germline ends. This CDR3 region has 15 residues. The germline V gene has CDR1 MDHEN and CDR2 SYDVKM. The CDR3 here is CASTEIGVVGETQYF. CDR3 in DNA: TGTGCCAGCACCGAAATCGGGGTGGTGGGAGAGACCCAGTACTTC.

This chain joins TRBV28 and TRBJ1-1; possibly TRBD1 for D (6 bases). The CDR3 consists of 14 residues. Trimming left V 6 bases short and J 3 bases short, with 14 bases between. CDR1 and CDR2 (germline): MDHEN, SYDVKM. Here the CDR3 reads CASSGGGAYTEAFF. The CDR3 DNA reads TGTGCCAGCAGCGGCGGGGGGGCCTACACTGAAGCTTTCTTT. Complete variable domain (other parts from reference TRBV28 and TRBJ1-1): DVKVTQSSRYLVKRTGEKVFLECVQDMDHENMFWYRQDPGLGLRLIYFSYDVKMKEKGDIPEGYSVSREKKERFSLILESASTNQTSMYLCASSGGGAYTEAFFGQGTRLTVV.

This clonotype was counted between two and nine times. This sequence joins TRBV20-1 and TRBJ2-7; D is unresolved. The CDR3 is made up of 14 amino acids. Trimming pared 0 bases from V and 0 bases from J, leaving 9 bases between. CDR1 is DFQATT, CDR2 SNEGSKA, per germline (reference sequence). As DNA, the CDR3 is TGCAGTGCTAGAGATCGAGACGGCTCCTACGAGCAGTACTTC. Protein sequence: CSARDRDGSYEQYF.

This clonotype showed up many times. V usage is TRBV12-3 or TRBV12-4 and J usage is TRBJ2-2; D ambiguous. Trimming cost V 6 bases and J 1 base, with 6 bases left between them. The CDR3 is made up of 13 amino acids. The DNA for the CDR3 is TGTGCCAGCAGAAAAGGGAACACCGGGGAGCTGTTTTTT. It encodes CASRKGNTGELFF.

In its sample, this clonotype was seen many times. J is TRBJ1-5 and V is TRBV2; TRBD1 is a possible D gene (6 bases). The V and J ends lost 5 bases and 3 bases respectively, with 8 bases between them. CDR1 SNHLY and CDR2 FYNNEI come from the germline V gene. The CDR3 has 13 amino acids. The CDR3 DNA reads as TGTGCCAGCAGTACAGGGCTCAATCAGCCCCAGCATTTT. Its translation is CASSTGLNQPQHF.

This clonotype was detected many times. This chain links TRBV19 with TRBJ1-5, with a weak D call TRBD1 (5 bases). This CDR3 region has 14 residues. The germline V gene encodes CDR1 LNHDA and CDR2 SQIVND (reference sequence). The V and J ends lost 6 bases and 6 bases respectively, with 15 bases between them. For the CDR3, the DNA is TGTGCCAGTAGCCAACAGGAAACTATTCAGCCCCAGCATTTT. This codes for CASSQQETIQPQHF.

Regarding this clonotype: A much larger clonotype is one base distant, so this may be a read error. This chain uses TRBV28 with TRBJ1-1; D is undetermined. The germline V and J ends were trimmed by 4 bases and 0 bases, with 12 bases remaining between them. The CDR3 sequence is 15 residues long. Germline CDR1 and CDR2: MDHEN and SYDVKM. The CDR3 nucleotides are TGTGCCAGCAGTTCCGAAGCCGTGATGAACACTGAAGCTTTCTTT. Protein: CASSSEAVMNTEAFF.

The genes are TRBV20-1 and TRBJ2-3; 8 bases map to TRBD2. Germline V gene sequence: CDR1 DFQATT, CDR2 SNEGSKA (reference sequence). There are 17 residues in the CDR3. V shed 3 bases, J shed 3 bases, and the junction held 14 bases outside the gene matches. CDR3 nucleotide sequence: TGCAGTGCTAGTCTCACTAGCGGAAAATCCCTTACAGATACGCAGTATTTT. Its protein is CSASLTSGKSLTDTQYF.

This clonotype was detected ten times or more. This rearrangement joins TRBV24-1 to TRBJ1-2; perhaps TRBD1 as D (5 bases). Trimming took off 5 bases at V and 2 bases at J, with 8 bases between the two ends. Germline V CDR1 and CDR2: KGHDR, SFDVKD. This CDR3 is built from 13 residues. The CDR3 DNA follows: TGTGCCACCAGTGGGGGGTTGAACTATGGCTACACCTTC. This sequence encodes CATSGGLNYGYTF.

This clonotype was seen many times. This chain joins TRBV13 and TRBJ2-7; 7 nucleotides line up with TRBD1. The V and J ends lost 6 bases and 4 bases, in that order; junction bases with no gene match: 18. Germline CDR1 and CDR2: PRHDT and FYEKMQ (reference sequence). The CDR3 runs 17 residues. CDR3 coding DNA: TGTGCCAGCAGTCAGAGGACAGGCCGTTTGGAGCGGTACGAGCAGTACTTC. Its translation: CASSQRTGRLERYEQYF.

This clonotype was detected many times. The rearrangement joins TRBV12-3 or TRBV12-4 to TRBJ1-6, with D uncertain. The CDR3 covers 15 residues. With 7 bases removed from V and 8 bases from J, the gap between germline ends came to 18 bases. The chain's CDR3 is CASNLGWPEDSPLHF. The DNA of the CDR3 is TGTGCCAGCAACCTGGGATGGCCAGAGGATTCACCCCTCCACTTT.

This clonotype was observed at least ten times. This sequence joins TRBV6-5 and TRBJ2-5; 9 bases are shared with TRBD1. Germline V gene data show CDR1 as MNHEY and CDR2 as SVGAGI. The CDR3 sequence is 15 residues long. V trimming: 4 bases; J trimming: 7 bases; junction bases outside the gene matches: 10. CDR3 DNA: TGTGCCAGCAGTTCGATCGGGACAGGGTCTGGGACCCAGTACTTC. As protein: CASSSIGTGSGTQYF.

Remarks on this clonotype: It is likely a read error: a sequence one base away is far more abundant. The V call is TRBV6-4, the J call TRBJ1-1; no clear D gene. CDR1 and CDR2 from the germline V gene are MRHNA and SNTAGT. V was shortened by 2 bases and J by 7 bases, with 14 bases between the two germline ends. The CDR3 covers 14 residues. The CDR3: CASSDRTYGIEAFF. CDR3 nucleotides: TGTGCCAGCAGTGACAGGACCTACGGCATTGAAGCTTTCTTT.

At least ten counts were recorded for this clonotype. The chain employs TRBV27 and TRBJ1-4, with a tentative D call TRBD1 (5 bases). Trimming stripped 8 bases from V and 8 bases from J, with 15 bases between. This CDR3 spans 13 amino acids. Germline CDR1 is MNHEY and CDR2 is SMNVEV (reference sequence). The CDR3 protein is CASQGTGYEKLFF. CDR3 nucleotides: TGTGCCAGCCAAGGGACGGGATACGAAAAACTGTTTTTT.